The clone carrying this T cell receptor (beta chain) was counted once. CDR3 length: 13 residues. Germline lookup yields CDR1 MDHEN and CDR2 SYDVKM. Trimming left V 2 bases short and J 4 bases short, with 9 bases between. Some clones are missing from TCRdb's copy, which holds only in-frame ones; the method was immunoSEQ multiplex PCR. The profile covers 440,000 or so clones, with around 90% appearing a single time and approximately 4.5% taken by the ten largest. This entry comes from a study of Ad26.COV2.S vaccination and SARS-CoV-2 variants. Study at large: Donor was assigned to the Ad26.COV2.S arm of trial COV1001. Ad26.COV2.S was injected intramuscularly once or twice, 56 days apart.

The sample's treatment: some 19 received Ad26.COV2.S at low or high dose, single or two shots; a few received placebo; per-sample allocation not given. Specimen acquisition occurred on day 63 following the initial vaccine or placebo injection. The gene calls are TRBV28 and TRBJ2-7, with D hard to call. The sequenced sample was peripheral blood, obtained in a trial of Ad26.COV2.S vaccine versus placebo. The sequence was collected from a person between 18 and 59 years old who received the Ad26.COV2.S COVID-19 vaccine or a placebo. In DNA, the CDR3 is TGTGCCAGCAGTTTAGTATCTGGGTACGAGCAGTACTTC. It specifies CASSLVSGYEQYF. Looking up the rest from reference TRBV28 and TRBJ2-7 gives the full variable domain: DVKVTQSSRYLVKRTGEKVFLECVQDMDHENMFWYRQDPGLGLRLIYFSYDVKMKEKGDIPEGYSVSREKKERFSLILESASTNQTSMYLCASSLVSGYEQYFGPGTRLTVT.